The rows below give T cell receptor beta chains drawn from one sample of a study of T-cell reconstitution after alpha-beta-depleted transplantation in children. TCRdb re-derived calls from the PCR reads in MiXCR, one entry per CDR3 protein. Of some 300,000 distinct CDR3 sequences in the sample, around a tenth are singletons; the top ten hold around 2.4%. This material consisted of PBMCs from the stem cell graft donor, taken from the stem cell graft. These receptors were collected from a human donor who donated a stem cell graft to a child with acute lymphoblastic leukemia. The CDR3 runs from the conserved cysteine through the conserved F or W. Each record gives: clone size, V gene, D gene, J gene, CDR3 protein, CDR3 DNA. D genes are given only for firm matches. Part of the rows lack a size; the others show once, few, many or a class for expanded clones.

>few|TRBV4-1|TRBD2|TRBJ2-3
CASSQLTSGSADTQYF
TGCGCCAGCAGCCAACTTACTAGCGGGAGTGCAGATACGCAGTATTTT
>-|TRBV29-1|TRBD2|TRBJ2-1
CSVLGTSGDYNEQFF
TGCAGCGTGTTAGGAACTAGCGGGGACTACAATGAGCAGTTCTTC
>few|TRBV7-9|-|TRBJ1-1
CASRSGQNTEAFF
TGTGCCAGCAGATCAGGACAGAACACTGAAGCTTTCTTT
>many|TRBV7-2|TRBD1|TRBJ2-7
CASSQRQGWYEQYF
TGTGCCAGCAGCCAGAGACAGGGGTGGTACGAGCAGTACTTC
>-|TRBV5-6|-|TRBJ2-2
CASSPLEGVHTGELFF
TGTGCCAGCAGCCCTTTAGAAGGGGTTCACACCGGGGAGCTGTTTTTT
>-|TRBV12-3/TRBV12-4|TRBD1|TRBJ2-3
CASSFRGRATDTQYF
TGTGCCAGCAGTTTCAGGGGGCGCGCCACAGATACGCAGTATTTT
>few|TRBV6-5|-|TRBJ1-2
CASSFGGHKNYGYTF
TGTGCCAGCAGTTTCGGAGGGCACAAGAACTATGGCTACACCTTC
>few|TRBV29-1|TRBD2|TRBJ2-1
CSVGPRAGGYNEQFF
TGCAGCGTTGGCCCTCGGGCGGGAGGATACAATGAGCAGTTCTTC
>-|TRBV4-1|TRBD1|TRBJ1-6
CASSQAQGGNSPLHF
TGCGCCAGCAGCCAAGCGCAGGGGGGTAATTCACCCCTCCACTTT
>many|TRBV7-2|-|TRBJ2-5
CASSYPSVETQYF
TGTGCCAGCAGCTACCCTAGCGTTGAGACCCAGTACTTC
>-|TRBV4-1|-|TRBJ1-4
CASSQETGRTEKLFF
TGCGCCAGCAGCCAAGAGACAGGAAGGACTGAAAAACTGTTTTTT
>few|TRBV29-1|TRBD1|TRBJ2-7
CSVRQGVSYEQYF
TGCAGCGTCCGACAGGGGGTTTCCTACGAGCAGTACTTC
>-|TRBV7-2|-|TRBJ1-1
CASSLAGQGSEAFF
TGTGCCAGCAGCTTAGCGGGTCAGGGCTCTGAAGCTTTCTTT
>-|TRBV20-1|-|TRBJ2-1
CSARGMGASSYNEQFF
TGCAGTGCTAGAGGCATGGGAGCTAGCTCCTACAATGAGCAGTTCTTC
>-|TRBV5-5|-|TRBJ2-3
CASSPFWKNTDTQYF
TGTGCCAGCAGCCCCTTTTGGAAGAATACAGATACGCAGTATTTT
>many|TRBV7-7|-|TRBJ2-5
CASSLGERGTETQYF
TGTGCTAGCAGCTTGGGGGAAAGGGGGACGGAGACCCAGTACTTC
>-|TRBV6-2/TRBV6-3|-|TRBJ2-7
CASRMAGSYEQYF
TGTGCCAGCAGGATGGCTGGCTCCTACGAGCAGTACTTC
>many|TRBV12-3/TRBV12-4|TRBD2|TRBJ2-4
CASSFTGRVAKNIQYF
TGTGCCAGCAGTTTCACGGGGAGGGTAGCCAAAAACATTCAGTACTTC
>-|TRBV7-9|-|TRBJ2-1
CASRSQPTKGGEQFF
TGTGCCAGCAGGTCGCAACCGACTAAGGGGGGTGAGCAGTTCTTC
>-|TRBV15|-|TRBJ1-1
CATSRDRSLNTEAFF
TGTGCCACCAGCAGAGATCGATCCCTGAACACTGAAGCTTTCTTT
>many|TRBV2|-|TRBJ1-1
CASRLAEAFF
TGTGCCAGCAGACTGGCTGAAGCTTTCTTT
>many|TRBV5-1|-|TRBJ2-1
CASSLIVNEQFF
TGCGCCAGCAGCTTAATAGTCAATGAGCAGTTCTTC
>many|TRBV15|-|TRBJ2-3
CATSRDVDTQYF
TGTGCCACCAGCAGAGACGTGGATACGCAGTATTTT
>many|TRBV20-1|-|TRBJ1-1
CSARSFRQPMNTEAFF
TGCAGTGCTAGGTCTTTTAGACAGCCCATGAACACTGAAGCTTTCTTT
>-|TRBV7-3|TRBD1|TRBJ2-1
CASSQQGDSYNEQFF
TGTGCCAGCAGCCAACAGGGGGATAGCTACAATGAGCAGTTCTTC
>-|TRBV7-9|TRBD2|TRBJ2-5
CASSLILAGPQETQYF
TGTGCCAGCAGCTTAATTCTAGCGGGACCACAAGAGACCCAGTACTTC
>-|TRBV4-3|-|TRBJ2-1
CASSQDIVLYNEQFF
TGCGCCAGCAGCCAAGATATAGTCTTATACAATGAGCAGTTCTTC
>few|TRBV11-2|-|TRBJ2-5
CASSLWGTGAGTITETQYF
TGTGCCAGCAGCTTATGGGGAACAGGGGCCGGGACTATAACAGAGACCCAGTACTTC
>many|TRBV5-1|-|TRBJ2-4
CASSFQGLDIQYF
TGCGCCAGCAGCTTCCAAGGATTGGACATTCAGTACTTC
>few|TRBV12-3/TRBV12-4|-|TRBJ1-2
CASRNSGGWDNYGYTF
TGTGCCAGCAGAAACAGCGGAGGCTGGGATAACTATGGCTACACCTTC
>few|TRBV5-1|TRBD1|TRBJ1-1
CASCPGQPNTEAFF
TGCGCCAGCTGTCCGGGACAGCCAAACACTGAAGCTTTCTTT
>many|TRBV11-1|TRBD2|TRBJ2-7
CASRTSGYEQYF
TGTGCCAGCAGGACTAGCGGCTACGAGCAGTACTTC
>many|TRBV3-1|TRBD1|TRBJ2-5
CASSQVYGQARETQYF
TGTGCCAGCAGCCAAGTTTACGGACAGGCGCGGGAGACCCAGTACTTC
>few|TRBV29-1|TRBD2|TRBJ2-3
CSVVAGGLTSTDTQYF
TGCAGCGTTGTCGCGGGAGGGCTTACTAGCACAGATACGCAGTATTTT
>many|TRBV20-1|TRBD2|TRBJ2-4
CSARDLAGENIQYF
TGCAGTGCTAGAGACCTAGCGGGAGAAAACATTCAGTACTTC
>many|TRBV4-2|TRBD1|TRBJ2-2
CASSQVGQGNTGELFF
TGTGCCAGCAGCCAAGTTGGACAGGGGAACACCGGGGAGCTGTTTTTT
>-|TRBV21-1|-|TRBJ1-1
CASSMRAFF
TGTGCCAGCAGCATGAGGGCTTTCTTT
>-|TRBV20-1|-|TRBJ1-4
CSVLQGDEKLFF
TGCAGTGTGCTACAGGGAGATGAAAAACTGTTTTTT
>few|TRBV29-1|-|TRBJ1-1
CSVQGGAGVNTEAFF
TGCAGCGTCCAAGGGGGGGCAGGAGTGAACACTGAAGCTTTCTTT
>many|TRBV5-6|TRBD1|TRBJ2-1
CASRLTGGAGDEQFF
TGTGCCAGCAGACTTACAGGGGGTGCTGGGGATGAGCAGTTCTTC
>few|TRBV6-1|-|TRBJ2-3
CASSEDPQGGAGTDTQYF
TGTGCCAGCAGTGAAGATCCTCAAGGGGGGGCAGGCACAGATACGCAGTATTTT
>few|TRBV9|-|TRBJ2-1
CASSVGSNEQFF
TGTGCCAGCAGCGTTGGATCCAATGAGCAGTTCTTC
>-|TRBV28|TRBD2|TRBJ2-1
CASSPQVAGGPFYNEQFF
TGTGCCAGCAGTCCCCAGGTAGCGGGAGGGCCCTTCTACAATGAGCAGTTCTTC
>many|TRBV29-1|-|TRBJ2-5
CSASGGQETQYF
TGCAGCGCCAGCGGAGGACAAGAGACCCAGTACTTC
>few|TRBV7-8|-|TRBJ2-3
CASSLMGSVVTDTQYF
TGTGCCAGCAGCTTAATGGGTAGCGTTGTGACAGATACGCAGTATTTT
>-|TRBV20-1|TRBD1|TRBJ2-3
CSEGAPTDTQYF
TGCAGTGAGGGGGCCCCCACAGATACGCAGTATTTT